The rows below give T cell receptor beta chains drawn from one sample of a study of blood T cell repertoires in COVID-19. The data were produced by immunoSEQ multiplex PCR, yet TCRdb's version contains in-frame clones alone and is incomplete. Seen here are about 130,000 clones, about four fifths observed once, and the top ten hold less than 20%. Sequencing was carried out using peripheral blood. The receptors were sampled from a woman between 45 and 65 years old with acute or convalescent COVID-19. Both conserved end residues are part of each CDR3. Some rows have no size entry. The others give once, few or many, or a class for an expanded clone.

clone_size j_call v_call cdr3_aa
. TRBJ2-7 TRBV11-2 CASSLGFYSYEQYF
. TRBJ2-3 TRBV6-1 CASSERLAGFSTDTQYF
. TRBJ1-5 TRBV24-1 CATSDSRTGDYSNQPQHF
. TRBJ2-7 TRBV28 CASRERGGYSLPYEQYF
. TRBJ1-1 TRBV19 CASSILLRGGNTEAFF
. TRBJ1-2 TRBV5-4 CASARGGTGGYGYTF
. TRBJ1-5 TRBV5-1 CASSPTTGSNQPQHF
. TRBJ1-1 TRBV15 CATNRGANTEAFF
few TRBJ1-4 TRBV19 CASSTRGRDRNEKLFF
. TRBJ1-5 TRBV28 CASSLGGGGGYSNQPQHF
. TRBJ2-7 TRBV7-8 CASSFGTVSYEQYF
few TRBJ2-3 TRBV10-3 CAISESSPSGGTDTQYF
. TRBJ1-1 TRBV27 CASKGAVGTEAFF
. TRBJ2-2 TRBV19 CASSTGQGFGELFF
few TRBJ1-1 TRBV7-8 CASRARGTTEAFF
. TRBJ1-2 TRBV12-5 CASGMTGGGYGYTF
. TRBJ2-6 TRBV7-8 CASSQGQANVLTF
. TRBJ2-6 TRBV25-1 CASSGRGSSGANVLTF
. TRBJ1-2 TRBV3-1/TRBV3-2 CASSQSRQTYGYTF
. TRBJ1-1 TRBV30 CAWSVLRPGLISHTEAFF
. TRBJ1-6 TRBV6-2/TRBV6-3 CASSYSIDTILYNSPLHF
. TRBJ1-1 TRBV3-1/TRBV3-2 CASRRGTGRGNTEAFF
. TRBJ1-3 TRBV6-1 CASSEQGYSGNTIYF
. TRBJ1-2 TRBV3-1/TRBV3-2 CASSQEGGRGRYGYTF
once TRBJ1-1 TRBV7-7 CASRQNSNTEAFF
. TRBJ1-1 TRBV7-2 CASSTALLRGINTEAFF
. TRBJ1-2 TRBV6-5 CASRPGQAVGYTF
. TRBJ1-1 TRBV29-1 CSAGDRMDTEAFF
. TRBJ1-2 TRBV9 CASTLAGAGEGGYTF
. TRBJ1-1 TRBV23-1 CASSQSSDMNTEAFF
few TRBJ2-7 TRBV7-2 CASSSVLNSYEQYF
. TRBJ2-7 TRBV28 CASSSSGTGSYEQYF
. TRBJ2-3 TRBV5-1 CASSSGTSGRTDTQYF
. TRBJ2-7 TRBV5-6 CASSPGGRRDSPWEQYF
. TRBJ2-3 TRBV5-4 CASSGTSGGAGDTQYF
. TRBJ1-5 TRBV7-8 CASSSRRGLSNQPQHF
. TRBJ2-7 TRBV9 CASSPGTGAYEQYF
. TRBJ2-7 TRBV10-3 CATKGQGASSEQYF
. TRBJ2-3 TRBV24-1 CATRPTGGPDTDTQYF
. TRBJ2-7 TRBV4-2 CASSQGLAGLDEQYF
. TRBJ1-4 TRBV19 CASSIGNRGNEKLFF